This TCR beta chain was identified during a study of T cell changes during pregnancy in multiple sclerosis. The method was immunoSEQ multiplex PCR; TCRdb's version includes in-frame clones alone and lacks a portion of them. The sample lists 90,000 or so clones, approximately 90% occurring once. V was trimmed by 5 bases and J by 5 bases, leaving 11 bases between them. Looked up from germline, CDR1 is SQVTM and CDR2 is ANQGSEA. The CDR3 has 12 residues. The receptor's source is a female donor with multiple sclerosis, enrolled in a pregnancy study. V and J are TRBV29-1 and TRBJ2-3, with D possibly matching TRBD2 (5 bases). The source was peripheral blood, collected before pregnancy. CDR3 DNA sequence: TGCAGCGTTTCGGGGAGCGAAGATACGCAGTATTTT. Its translation: CSVSGSEDTQYF.